The 5 T cell receptor beta chains in this list originate from one sample, sequenced in a study of radiation and T cells in renal cell carcinoma (dated by TCRdb to about 2020). Libraries were constructed by the immunoSEQ multiplex PCR assay. In its TCRdb copy, this immuneACCESS table keeps in-frame sequences only and misses some clones. Where compared with another copy, unresolved V genes explain less than half of these, and the others have no known cause. This sample holds tens of thousands of clones; around 85% were observed only once. The top ten constitute 33% of the sample. The time point tag for this specimen amounts to: blood 4 weeks post-SBRT, at nephrectomy. What the treatment or condition label conveys for this sample: 15 Gy SBRT to primary tumor, nephrectomy 4 weeks later. The starting material was blood, obtained from a patient whose treatment included radiotherapy and nephrectomy. The receptors here all came from a man between 60 and 75 years old with renal cell carcinoma.

V usage is TRBV6-5 and J usage is TRBJ2-1, with D hard to call. This CDR3 spans 13 amino acids. V was pared by 2 bases and J by 5 bases, with 7 bases between. CDR1 is MNHEY, CDR2 SVGAGI, per germline. For the CDR3, the DNA is TGTGCCAGCAGTTACGGTCTGAACAATGAGCAGTTCTTC. Protein product: CASSYGLNNEQFF.

Within the sample, this clone is medium-sized. V is TRBV28 and J is TRBJ1-5; D may be TRBD1 (5 bases). The CDR3 runs 13 residues. The V and J ends lost 10 bases and 4 bases respectively, with 14 bases between them. The V gene's germline CDR1 is MDHEN and CDR2 SYDVKM. The CDR3 DNA follows: TGTGCCATCCAAAGGAAGGGGAATCAGCCCCAGCATTTT. Translated: CAIQRKGNQPQHF. Full variable domain (missing parts from reference TRBV28 and TRBJ1-5): DVKVTQSSRYLVKRTGEKVFLECVQDMDHENMFWYRQDPGLGLRLIYFSYDVKMKEKGDIPEGYSVSREKKERFSLILESASTNQTSMYLCAIQRKGNQPQHFGDGTRLSIL.

This clone appeared once. The rearrangement uses TRBV6-5 and TRBJ2-7, with 8 positions matching TRBD1. V lost 2 bases and J lost 7; bases outside the gene matches: 7. The CDR3 sequence is 14 residues long. The germline V gene has CDR1 MNHEY and CDR2 SVGAGI. The CDR3: CASSYQDRDREQYF. CDR3 bases: TGTGCCAGCAGTTACCAGGACAGGGATCGAGAGCAGTACTTC.

The CDR3 DNA reads as TGTGCCAGTAGCGACGGGGGCACTGCCACTGAAGCTTTCTTT. Protein: CASSDGGTATEAFF. This chain links TRBV19 with TRBJ1-1; TRBD1 might be the D (6 bases). Between the trimmed V and J ends, which lost 6 bases and 4 bases, there was a span of 15 bases. The germline gives CDR1 LNHDA, CDR2 SQIVND (reference sequence). This CDR3 has 14 residues.

This sequence joins TRBV7-2 and TRBJ1-3; D call uncertain. CDR3 length equals 16 residues. The V and J ends lost 5 bases and 2 bases respectively, with 16 bases between them. The V gene's germline CDR1 is SGHTA and CDR2 FQGNSA. The chain's CDR3 is CASSLPGKQAGNTIYF. The CDR3, as DNA: TGTGCCAGCAGCCTACCGGGAAAACAAGCTGGAAACACCATATATTTT.